This is a list of T cell receptor beta chains from one sample in a study of blood T cell repertoires in COVID-19. Assay used: immunoSEQ multiplex PCR; TCRdb lists only in-frame clones, some missing. The sample records 45,000 to 55,000 clones, around 86% being singletons. Sequencing was performed on peripheral blood. The receptors shown here come from a man between 60 and 75 years old with active COVID-19. Both conserved end residues are part of each CDR3. Each record gives: V gene, clone size, D gene, J gene, CDR3 DNA, CDR3 protein. A D gene is named only where the DNA matches it firmly. Not all rows give a size; the values are once, few, many and, for expanded clones, a class.

V gene: TRBV29-1
clone size: once
D gene: TRBD1
J gene: TRBJ1-3
CDR3 DNA: TGCAGCGTGACGGACAGGGTTGGAAACACCATATATTTT
CDR3 protein: CSVTDRVGNTIYF

V gene: TRBV18
clone size: -
D gene: TRBD2
J gene: TRBJ2-1
CDR3 DNA: TGTGCCAGCTCACCTGGACTAGCGAGAACCGGCGATGAGCAGTTCTTC
CDR3 protein: CASSPGLARTGDEQFF

V gene: TRBV24-1
clone size: -
D gene: TRBD2
J gene: TRBJ2-1
CDR3 DNA: TGTGCCACCAGTGAGGCTAGCGGCATTACGGATGAGCAGTTCTTC
CDR3 protein: CATSEASGITDEQFF

V gene: TRBV5-4
clone size: once
D gene: TRBD2
J gene: TRBJ2-3
CDR3 DNA: TGTGCCAGCAGCTTGACTAGCGCTAGCACAGATACGCAGTATTTT
CDR3 protein: CASSLTSASTDTQYF

V gene: TRBV9
clone size: few
D gene: -
J gene: TRBJ2-7
CDR3 DNA: TGTGCCAGCAGCCCGCGACAGGCCGCAGTCTACGAGCAGTACTTC
CDR3 protein: CASSPRQAAVYEQYF

V gene: TRBV5-1
clone size: -
D gene: -
J gene: TRBJ2-1
CDR3 DNA: TGCGCCAGCAGCTTGAAGGAATCCCAGGGTAATGAGCAGTTCTTC
CDR3 protein: CASSLKESQGNEQFF

V gene: TRBV21-1
clone size: -
D gene: -
J gene: TRBJ2-7
CDR3 DNA: TGTGCCAGCAGCCCTTGGAAGACAAACCCGACGAAGTACTTC
CDR3 protein: CASSPWKTNPTKYF

V gene: TRBV5-8
clone size: -
D gene: -
J gene: TRBJ2-7
CDR3 DNA: TGTGCCAGCGGACTTTATGTGGGTCCGGACCGCCGCCTCTACGAGCAGTACTTC
CDR3 protein: CASGLYVGPDRRLYEQYF

V gene: TRBV7-9
clone size: -
D gene: TRBD2
J gene: TRBJ2-1
CDR3 DNA: TGTGCCAGCAGCTTACTAGCGGGAGGGCCTTACAATGAGCAGTTCTTC
CDR3 protein: CASSLLAGGPYNEQFF

V gene: TRBV7-9
clone size: few
D gene: TRBD1
J gene: TRBJ2-3
CDR3 DNA: TGTGCCAGCAGTCCTCCCGGGACAGGGCGCACAGATACGCAGTATTTT
CDR3 protein: CASSPPGTGRTDTQYF

V gene: TRBV4-3
clone size: few
D gene: -
J gene: TRBJ1-2
CDR3 DNA: TGCGCCAGCAGCCCCTCGTCGGGGGGCGGCTATGGCTACACCTTC
CDR3 protein: CASSPSSGGGYGYTF

V gene: TRBV5-1
clone size: -
D gene: TRBD1
J gene: TRBJ2-3
CDR3 DNA: TGCGCCAGCAGCTCGAGTTGGGACAGGGGGTTGCCAGATACGCAGTATTTT
CDR3 protein: CASSSSWDRGLPDTQYF

V gene: TRBV27
clone size: -
D gene: TRBD1
J gene: TRBJ2-3
CDR3 DNA: TGTGCCAGCAGTTTACAGGACAGGGTGGGTAGTACGCAGTATTTT
CDR3 protein: CASSLQDRVGSTQYF

V gene: TRBV6-5
clone size: -
D gene: -
J gene: TRBJ1-5
CDR3 DNA: TGTGCCAGCAGTTGGAGTAGCAATCAGCCCCAGCATTTT
CDR3 protein: CASSWSSNQPQHF

V gene: TRBV6-1
clone size: -
D gene: -
J gene: TRBJ2-3
CDR3 DNA: TGTGCCAGCAGTGAACTAAGATCCTCTAGCACAGATACGCAGTATTTT
CDR3 protein: CASSELRSSSTDTQYF

V gene: TRBV12-3/TRBV12-4
clone size: -
D gene: TRBD1
J gene: TRBJ2-2
CDR3 DNA: TGTGCCAGCAGCGACAGGGGCACCGGGGAGCTGTTTTTT
CDR3 protein: CASSDRGTGELFF

V gene: TRBV3-1/TRBV3-2
clone size: -
D gene: -
J gene: TRBJ1-1
CDR3 DNA: TGTGCCAGCAGCCAAGATCTCCCGCGTTATTACACTGAAGCTTTCTTT
CDR3 protein: CASSQDLPRYYTEAFF

V gene: TRBV9
clone size: -
D gene: TRBD1
J gene: TRBJ1-1
CDR3 DNA: TGTGCCAGCAGTGTTAGACAGGGGGCAGGTGAAGCTTTCTTT
CDR3 protein: CASSVRQGAGEAFF

V gene: TRBV7-9
clone size: -
D gene: TRBD2
J gene: TRBJ2-3
CDR3 DNA: TGTGCCAGCAGCTTAGCCGGCGGGGGGGCAAATACGCAGTATTTT
CDR3 protein: CASSLAGGGANTQYF

V gene: TRBV18
clone size: once
D gene: TRBD2
J gene: TRBJ2-5
CDR3 DNA: TGTGCCAGCTCACCACCGAGCCCCGCTAGCGGGTTCGAAGAGACCCAGTACTTC
CDR3 protein: CASSPPSPASGFEETQYF

V gene: TRBV9
clone size: -
D gene: -
J gene: TRBJ2-1
CDR3 DNA: TGTGCCAGCAGCGTAGGCGTCTACAATGAGCAGTTCTTC
CDR3 protein: CASSVGVYNEQFF

V gene: TRBV5-6
clone size: -
D gene: TRBD1
J gene: TRBJ2-3
CDR3 DNA: TGTGCCAGCAGCTGGACAGGCCCCAAGGCAGATACGCAGTATTTT
CDR3 protein: CASSWTGPKADTQYF

V gene: TRBV6-5
clone size: -
D gene: TRBD1
J gene: TRBJ2-5
CDR3 DNA: TGTGCCAGCAGTTACACGGGGACAGGCGGAGAGACCCAGTACTTC
CDR3 protein: CASSYTGTGGETQYF

V gene: TRBV19
clone size: -
D gene: TRBD2
J gene: TRBJ2-3
CDR3 DNA: TGTGCCAGTACCCAGCGGGGGGGCCGTACAGATACGCAGTATTTT
CDR3 protein: CASTQRGGRTDTQYF

V gene: TRBV11-2
clone size: -
D gene: TRBD1
J gene: TRBJ2-7
CDR3 DNA: TGTGCCAGCAGCTTAGGGACAGGCGCCTACGAGCAGTACTTC
CDR3 protein: CASSLGTGAYEQYF

V gene: TRBV4-1
clone size: -
D gene: -
J gene: TRBJ1-2
CDR3 DNA: TGCGCCAGCAGCCAAGATCAGGCTGTGAGGGAAGGCTACACCTTC
CDR3 protein: CASSQDQAVREGYTF

V gene: TRBV7-6
clone size: -
D gene: TRBD2
J gene: TRBJ2-7
CDR3 DNA: TGTGCCAGCAGCGCCGGACTAGCGTTAGGCTACGAGCAGTACTTC
CDR3 protein: CASSAGLALGYEQYF

V gene: TRBV6-5
clone size: -
D gene: -
J gene: TRBJ1-2
CDR3 DNA: TGTGCCAGCAGTTCGTGGGGGGCGGGAGACTATGGCTACACCTTC
CDR3 protein: CASSSWGAGDYGYTF

V gene: TRBV24-1
clone size: -
D gene: -
J gene: TRBJ2-5
CDR3 DNA: TGTGCCACCAGTGACCCCGGGGAGACCCAGTACTTC
CDR3 protein: CATSDPGETQYF

V gene: TRBV5-1
clone size: -
D gene: -
J gene: TRBJ1-4
CDR3 DNA: TGCGCCTCCCAGCCAGGGGTTGGGGAAAAACTGTTTTTT
CDR3 protein: CASQPGVGEKLFF

V gene: TRBV7-2
clone size: -
D gene: -
J gene: TRBJ1-1
CDR3 DNA: TGTGCCAGCAGCTTAGCGTCTGGACTTATAGCTTTCTTT
CDR3 protein: CASSLASGLIAFF

V gene: TRBV7-9
clone size: -
D gene: TRBD1
J gene: TRBJ2-1
CDR3 DNA: TGTGCCAGCAGCTCGGACAGGGTGTTTTCGAATGAGCAGTTCTTC
CDR3 protein: CASSSDRVFSNEQFF

V gene: TRBV2
clone size: -
D gene: -
J gene: TRBJ1-4
CDR3 DNA: TGTGCCAGCAGTGTAGGGTCTCCCGGGGTGTTT
CDR3 protein: CASSVGSPGVF

V gene: TRBV27
clone size: -
D gene: -
J gene: TRBJ2-7
CDR3 DNA: TGTGCCAGCAGTATGGGGGGCGAGCAGTACTTC
CDR3 protein: CASSMGGEQYF

V gene: TRBV19
clone size: -
D gene: TRBD1
J gene: TRBJ1-1
CDR3 DNA: TGTGCCAGTAGTGCCAGTACAGGGGCCCCTGAAGCTTTCTTT
CDR3 protein: CASSASTGAPEAFF

V gene: TRBV20-1
clone size: -
D gene: TRBD2
J gene: TRBJ2-3
CDR3 DNA: TGCAGTGCTAGTGCACTAGCGGGCCTCACAGATACGCAGTATTTT
CDR3 protein: CSASALAGLTDTQYF

V gene: TRBV9
clone size: -
D gene: TRBD1
J gene: TRBJ2-2
CDR3 DNA: TGTGCCAGCAGCGTGGTTACAGGGGGCACCGGGGAGCTGTTTTTT
CDR3 protein: CASSVVTGGTGELFF

V gene: TRBV23-1
clone size: -
D gene: TRBD2
J gene: TRBJ2-1
CDR3 DNA: TGCGCCAGCAGTCAGCAGAGGGCTAGCGGGGTGCTGGGCAATGAGCAGTTCTTC
CDR3 protein: CASSQQRASGVLGNEQFF

V gene: TRBV4-1
clone size: -
D gene: TRBD2
J gene: TRBJ2-3
CDR3 DNA: TGCGCCAGCAGCCATGGCCAGCGGGAGACAGATACGCAGTATTTT
CDR3 protein: CASSHGQRETDTQYF

V gene: TRBV30
clone size: -
D gene: TRBD1
J gene: TRBJ2-1
CDR3 DNA: TGTGCCTGGAGCCGACCCCGGGACAGGGGCTACAATGAGCAGTTCTTC
CDR3 protein: CAWSRPRDRGYNEQFF

V gene: TRBV7-8
clone size: few
D gene: -
J gene: TRBJ2-7
CDR3 DNA: TGTGCCAGCAGCCCGCGCAGGGGTTACTTCACTAGAAGCTCCTACGAGCAGTACTTC
CDR3 protein: CASSPRRGYFTRSSYEQYF

V gene: TRBV23-1
clone size: -
D gene: -
J gene: TRBJ1-4
CDR3 DNA: TGCGCCAGCACCATCAAGTGGGGCAGGATGGAGAATCGATTAATTAAACTTTGGGAAAAACTGTTTTTT
CDR3 protein: CASTIKWGRMENRLIKLWEKLFF

V gene: TRBV28
clone size: -
D gene: TRBD1
J gene: TRBJ2-7
CDR3 DNA: TGTGCCAGCAACCCGACAGGGGGGGCCTACGAGCAGTACTTC
CDR3 protein: CASNPTGGAYEQYF

V gene: TRBV7-9
clone size: -
D gene: TRBD1
J gene: TRBJ2-7
CDR3 DNA: TGTGCCAGCAGCCCCCTCGGGGAGAACAGGGGGATAAACGAGCAGTACTTC
CDR3 protein: CASSPLGENRGINEQYF

V gene: TRBV6-9
clone size: -
D gene: -
J gene: TRBJ1-2
CDR3 DNA: TGTGCCAGGCCGGGACACCTCAACTATGGCTACACCTTC
CDR3 protein: CARPGHLNYGYTF

V gene: TRBV4-1
clone size: few
D gene: TRBD1
J gene: TRBJ1-5
CDR3 DNA: TGCGCCAGCAGCCAAGGGGACAGGGGGCATCAGCCCCAGCATTTT
CDR3 protein: CASSQGDRGHQPQHF

V gene: TRBV27
clone size: once
D gene: TRBD1
J gene: TRBJ2-5
CDR3 DNA: TGTGCCAGCAGTTTCGGACAGGGGTTTCAAGAGACCCAGTACTTC
CDR3 protein: CASSFGQGFQETQYF

V gene: TRBV6-6
clone size: -
D gene: -
J gene: TRBJ2-7
CDR3 DNA: TGTGCCAGCAGTCCTACCTCCTACGAGCAGTACTTC
CDR3 protein: CASSPTSYEQYF

V gene: TRBV10-3
clone size: -
D gene: TRBD1
J gene: TRBJ2-3
CDR3 DNA: TGTGCCATCAGTCCGACAGGGTCTAGCACAGATACGCAGTATTTT
CDR3 protein: CAISPTGSSTDTQYF

V gene: TRBV5-4
clone size: -
D gene: TRBD2
J gene: TRBJ2-2
CDR3 DNA: TGTGCCAGCAGCTTGTTCGGGACTACCACCGGGGAGCTGTTTTTT
CDR3 protein: CASSLFGTTTGELFF

V gene: TRBV7-8
clone size: -
D gene: TRBD2
J gene: TRBJ2-2
CDR3 DNA: TGTGCCAGCAGCCCAAGACTAGCGGGGGAAAGGAGTCACACCGGGGAGCTGTTTTTT
CDR3 protein: CASSPRLAGERSHTGELFF